The clone carrying this TCR beta chain is a singleton in its sample. Per the authors' pipeline: Nucleated cell number was recorded as an estimate derived from reference gene primer amplification. The table came from immunoSEQ multiplex PCR; TCRdb's copy has only in-frame clones and leaves some out. That table is the source of V, J and clone size, and D and trimming were worked out from the DNA. The table includes around 620,000 clones, more than 80% detected once. This CDR3 comprises 17 residues. Germline trimming cut 2 bases from V and 6 bases from J; bases unmatched to any gene: 7. Germline values: CDR1 SNHLY, CDR2 FYNNEI. This specimen belongs to a study of blood T cell repertoires in COVID-19. Across the whole study: Donors in the United States, Italy and Spain gave samples during acute or convalescent COVID-19. The cDNA or gDNA used as material had been derived from T cells, B-cell-depleted T cells, or PBMCs.

Specimen: peripheral blood. The receptor was isolated from a woman between 18 and 29 years old with acute or convalescent COVID-19. The chain joins TRBV2 to TRBJ2-7, with 16 bases lining up with TRBD2. Here the CDR3 DNA reads TGTGCCAGCAGTGAACCGGGACTAGCGGGGGGGCCTCTCGAGCAGTACTTC. Translated: CASSEPGLAGGPLEQYF.